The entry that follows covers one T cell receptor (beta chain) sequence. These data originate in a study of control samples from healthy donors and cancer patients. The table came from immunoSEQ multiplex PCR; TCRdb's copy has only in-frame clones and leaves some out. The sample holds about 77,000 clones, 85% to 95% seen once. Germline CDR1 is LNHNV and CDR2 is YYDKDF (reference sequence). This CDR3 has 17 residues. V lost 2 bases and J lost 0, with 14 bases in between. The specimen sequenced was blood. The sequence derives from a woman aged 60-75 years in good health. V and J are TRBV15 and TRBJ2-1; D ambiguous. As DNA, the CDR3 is TGTGCCACCAGCAGACAAGCGAGCGTGAGCTCCTACAATGAGCAGTTCTTC. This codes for CATSRQASVSSYNEQFF.